Given below is one T cell receptor (beta chain) in context. As yet, its antigen is unknown. Germline is not matched at one junction end, which may reflect a read error. The data were obtained in a study of T cells in Graves' hyperthyroidism and ophthalmopathy. The study, taken as a whole, reports: The blood repertoire included most of the expanded thyroid clonotypes above 0.001.

Subjects aged 18 to 65 presented with newly diagnosed hyperthyroidism of less than 2 months' duration. The CDR3 regions of TCR beta were amplified from RNA transcripts. The HTBI primer set served for first-round RT-PCR of the TCR CDR3. One entry per CDR3 protein, called by TCRdb with MiXCR from the multiplex PCR reads. In the table there are 530,000 or so distinct CDR3 sequences, 46% of which are singletons. This TCR was recovered from a woman under 30 with Graves' hyperthyroidism. The sample taken for sequencing was peripheral blood or thyroid tissue (not recorded which).

CDR3 bases: TGTGCCACCAGCGGGGGACAGGGCTCTAGGGCCAACGTCCTGACTTTC. This codes for CATSGGQGSRANVLTF. The V gene is TRBV15, the J gene TRBJ2-6; 9 nucleotides line up with TRBD1. In germline, CDR1 is LNHNV, CDR2 YYDKDF (reference sequence). This CDR3 spans 16 amino acids. Supplemented by reference TRBV15 and TRBJ2-6, the full variable domain reads DAMVIQNPRYQVTQFGKPVTLSCSQTLNHNVMYWYQQKSSQAPKLLFHYYDKDFNNEADTPDNFQSRRPNTSFCFLDIRSPGLGDTAMYLCATSGGQGSRANVLTFGAGSRLTVL.